The 14 T cell receptor beta chains listed next were all sequenced from one sample in a study of T cell responses to AZD1222 COVID-19 vaccine. Sequenced by immunoSEQ multiplex PCR; TCRdb stores in-frame clones only, minus some. The table has 110,000 to 150,000 clones, 92% seen once. Material: peripheral blood, obtained 28 days after the second AZD1222 dose. The source is an adult who received the AZD1222 COVID-19 vaccine.

A note on this clone: An end of the junction does not agree with germline; a read error may underlie this. The J gene is TRBJ2-7, the V gene TRBV27; 9 nucleotides line up with TRBD1. Germline values: CDR1 MNHEY, CDR2 SMNVEV (reference sequence). This CDR3 has 14 residues. The CDR3 sequence: CASGFSGTGSEQYF. The CDR3 DNA is TGTGCCAGCGGTTTCAGCGGGACAGGGTCCGAGCAGTACTTC.

The table lists this clone with a few counts. J is TRBJ1-6 and V is TRBV5-1, with a possible D match to TRBD1 (6 bases). Trimming took off 2 bases at V and 8 bases at J, with 11 bases between the two ends. The CDR3 extends over 14 amino acids. In germline, CDR1 is SGHRS, CDR2 YFSETQ. The DNA for the CDR3 is TGCGCCAGCAGCTTACAGGGTGTAGATTCACCCCTCCACTTT. It translates to CASSLQGVDSPLHF. Filled out from reference TRBV5-1 and TRBJ1-6, the complete variable domain reads KAGVTQTPRYLIKTRGQQVTLSCSPISGHRSVSWYQQTPGQGLQFLFEYFSETQRNKGNFPGRFSGRQFSNSRSEMNVSTLELGDSALYLCASSLQGVDSPLHFGNGTRLTVT.

This sequence joins TRBV27 and TRBJ1-1; 7 bases map to TRBD1. Germline values: CDR1 MNHEY, CDR2 SMNVEV (reference sequence). The CDR3 runs 14 residues. After removal of 7 bases from V and 4 bases from J, the junction contained 9 bases not matched to a gene. CDR3 protein: CASTAGGGFTEAFF. The CDR3 nucleotides are TGTGCCAGCACCGCGGGAGGGGGCTTCACTGAAGCTTTCTTT.

The chain has TRBV19 and TRBJ1-1, with D hard to call. There are 13 residues in the CDR3. Trimming left V 6 bases short and J 9 bases short, with 17 bases between. Per the germline V gene, CDR1 is LNHDA and CDR2 is SQIVND (reference sequence). This chain's CDR3 is CASSETRAGKAFF. In DNA, the CDR3 is TGTGCCAGTAGCGAGACCCGGGCCGGGAAAGCTTTCTTT.

This rearrangement joins TRBV6-5 to TRBJ2-1; D gene ambiguous. V lost 6 bases and J 0 bases, leaving 12 bases between the germline ends. From germline, CDR1 is MNHEY and CDR2 SVGAGI. The CDR3 length is 15 residues. The CDR3 is CASSSTRGSYNEQFF. In DNA form, the CDR3 reads TGTGCCAGCAGCTCCACCCGAGGCTCCTACAATGAGCAGTTCTTC.

V gene TRBV5-1 combines with J gene TRBJ2-3, with a possible D match to TRBD1 (6 bases). The CDR3 consists of 13 residues. V was pared by 4 bases and J by 4 bases, with 10 bases between. Germline CDR1 reads SGHRS; CDR2 reads YFSETQ. The DNA of the CDR3 is TGCGCCAGCAGCGGGCAGGGGCCAGATACGCAGTATTTT. It yields the protein CASSGQGPDTQYF.

A few counts support this clone. The CDR3 DNA follows: TGTGCCAGCAGCTCCACTCGAACGCGTTCACCCCTCCACTTT. Residues: CASSSTRTRSPLHF. V and J are TRBV5-4 and TRBJ1-6, with D unresolved. The CDR3 extends over 14 amino acids. CDR1 is SGHNT, CDR2 YYREEE, per germline (reference sequence). V gave up 3 bases and J gave up 9 bases, with 13 bases separating them.

The V and J genes are TRBV25-1 and TRBJ2-3; TRBD2 aligns across 7 bases. The length of the CDR3 is 16 residues. Germline V CDR1 and CDR2: MGHDK, SYGVNS. V lost 1 base, J lost 6 bases, and 10 bases stayed unmatched. CDR3 residues: CASSEFGAGTMDTQYF. The CDR3 DNA reads TGTGCCAGCAGTGAATTTGGTGCGGGGACTATGGATACGCAGTATTTT.

The chain couples TRBV19 to TRBJ2-1; 8 nucleotides align to TRBD2. This CDR3 comprises 17 residues. The V and J ends lost 4 bases and 0 bases, in that order; junction bases with no gene match: 8. The germline CDR1 and CDR2 sequences are LNHDA and SQIVND (reference sequence). The CDR3 DNA follows: TGTGCCAGTAGTACCCTAACTAGCGGAAGCTCCTACAATGAGCAGTTCTTC. It yields the protein CASSTLTSGSSYNEQFF.

This chain uses TRBV14 with TRBJ2-3, with 7 positions matching TRBD1. The CDR3 is 15 amino acids. CDR1 and CDR2 (germline): SGHDN, FVKESK. The ends lost 2 bases at V and 4 bases at J; junction bases unmatched: 6. In DNA, the CDR3 is TGTGCCAGCAGCCAAACCCGGCAGGGGGCAGATACGCAGTATTTT. Residues: CASSQTRQGADTQYF. Together with reference TRBV14 and TRBJ2-3, the CDR3 gives the full variable domain: EAGVTQFPSHSVIEKGQTVTLRCDPISGHDNLYWYRRVMGKEIKFLLHFVKESKQDESGMPNNRFLAERTGGTYSTLKVQPAELEDSGVYFCASSQTRQGADTQYFGPGTRLTVL.

The J gene is TRBJ1-1, the V gene TRBV11-2; TRBD1 is a possible D gene (6 bases). CDR3 size: 15 residues. V lost 5 bases to trimming and J lost 0 bases, with 13 bases between them. Germline assignment: CDR1 SGHAT and CDR2 FQNNGV. CDR3 nucleotide sequence: TGTGCCAGCAGCCCGCCAGGGGCCCTGAACACTGAAGCTTTCTTT. This encodes CASSPPGALNTEAFF.

The rearrangement uses TRBV9 and TRBJ2-1, with 10 nucleotides matching TRBD2. This CDR3 is built from 16 residues. V dropped 4 bases and J dropped 5; count of bases not matched to a gene: 9. The germline CDR1 and CDR2 sequences are SGDLS and YYNGEE. This chain's CDR3 is CASSFRIAGGHNEQFF. CDR3 sequence (DNA): TGTGCCAGCAGCTTTAGGATAGCGGGAGGCCACAATGAGCAGTTCTTC.

The genes are TRBV7-2 and TRBJ1-1; D not resolved. CDR3 length: 14 residues. Trimming removed 4 bases at V and 6 bases at J, with 15 bases between. Germline values: CDR1 SGHTA, CDR2 FQGNSA. The CDR3 sequence: CASSSRAPPSEAFF. CDR3 sequence (DNA): TGTGCCAGCAGCTCCCGGGCCCCTCCCTCTGAAGCTTTCTTT. Based on the CDR3 plus reference TRBV7-2 and TRBJ1-1, the full variable domain is GAGVSQSPSNKVTEKGKDVELRCDPISGHTALYWYRQSLGQGLEFLIYFQGNSAPDKSGLPSDRFSAERTGGSVSTLTIQRTQQEDSAVYLCASSSRAPPSEAFFGQGTRLTVV.

In this sample, this clone turned up once. The DNA of the CDR3 is TGTGCCAGTAGTCCCCAAGACAGACCGTGGTTCTACACCTTC. The encoded protein is CASSPQDRPWFYTF. The chain employs TRBV19 and TRBJ1-2; perhaps TRBD1 as D (5 bases). CDR3 length: 14 amino acids. The germline CDR1 and CDR2 sequences are LNHDA and SQIVND (reference sequence). V was shortened by 5 bases and J by 10 bases, with 20 bases between the two germline ends.